Listed below are T cell receptor beta chains from one sample, sequenced in a study of cytomegalovirus exposure and HLA in healthy donors. Clones were read by immunoSEQ multiplex PCR, and TCRdb kept only the in-frame ones, dropping some. The sample contains around 180,000 clones, roughly three quarters of which appear only once. Sequenced: PBMCs. Receptors originate from a woman in her forties or fifties in good health and CMV-seropositive. CDR3s include the opening cysteine and the closing phenylalanine or tryptophan. D genes are given only for firm matches. Clone size, where shown, is once, few, many, or a class for clones that have expanded.

clone size	D gene	V gene	J gene	CDR3 protein	CDR3 DNA
few	-	TRBV13	TRBJ1-4	CASSLAQNEKLFF	TGTGCCAGCAGCTTAGCACAGAATGAAAAACTGTTTTTT
-	-	TRBV7-8	TRBJ2-7	CASSLAVRVEQYF	TGTGCCAGCAGCTTAGCGGTCAGGGTGGAGCAGTACTTC
-	-	TRBV6-1	TRBJ1-2	CASSEVGASRGYTF	TGTGCCAGCAGTGAAGTAGGGGCTTCTCGTGGCTACACCTTC
-	-	TRBV20-1	TRBJ2-7	CSARGSHEQYF	TGCAGTGCTAGGGGTAGCCACGAGCAGTACTTC
-	TRBD1	TRBV5-1	TRBJ2-7	CASSLRGPEDEQYF	TGCGCCAGCAGCCTCAGGGGGCCGGAGGACGAGCAGTACTTC
-	-	TRBV6-6	TRBJ1-3	CASTSRTRDGNTIYF	TGTGCCAGCACTTCACGCACGAGAGATGGAAACACCATATATTTT
-	-	TRBV6-5	TRBJ1-1	CASSYDFRGTEAFF	TGTGCCAGCAGTTACGACTTTCGTGGGACTGAAGCTTTCTTT
-	TRBD2	TRBV5-4	TRBJ2-5	CASSFRLAGGETQYF	TGTGCCAGCAGTTTCCGACTAGCGGGGGGAGAGACCCAGTACTTC
-	-	TRBV6-6	TRBJ2-7	CASRTEPNYEQYF	TGTGCCAGCAGAACTGAGCCTAACTACGAGCAGTACTTC
-	-	TRBV9	TRBJ1-4	CASSGGVTNEKLFF	TGTGCCAGCAGCGGGGGGGTTACTAATGAAAAACTGTTTTTT
-	TRBD2	TRBV9	TRBJ2-1	CASSVGGSGGANEQFF	TGTGCCAGCAGCGTAGGAGGTAGCGGGGGGGCCAATGAGCAGTTCTTC
-	-	TRBV7-9	TRBJ1-1	CASSLVSTEAFF	TGTGCCAGCAGCTTAGTATCCACTGAAGCTTTCTTT
-	-	TRBV2	TRBJ1-4	CASREGARANEKLFF	TGTGCCAGCCGCGAAGGGGCGCGGGCTAATGAAAAACTGTTTTTT
-	-	TRBV6-1	TRBJ2-1	CASSDGNEQFF	TGTGCCAGCAGTGACGGTAATGAGCAGTTCTTC
-	-	TRBV2	TRBJ2-7	CASSEDGRGYYEQYF	TGTGCCAGCAGTGAAGATGGGCGCGGGTACTACGAGCAGTACTTC
-	-	TRBV5-1	TRBJ2-7	CASGPKGDPYEQYF	TGCGCCAGCGGTCCGAAGGGGGACCCCTACGAGCAGTACTTC
-	-	TRBV6-6	TRBJ1-2	CASSSGQRGYGYTF	TGTGCCAGCAGTAGCGGACAGCGGGGCTATGGCTACACCTTC
-	-	TRBV9	TRBJ2-3	CASSARTLASTDTQYF	TGTGCCAGCAGCGCACGGACTCTTGCTAGCACAGATACGCAGTATTTT
-	TRBD1	TRBV19	TRBJ2-5	CASSIAGGEETQYF	TGTGCCAGTAGTATAGCAGGGGGCGAGGAGACCCAGTACTTC
few	TRBD1	TRBV7-9	TRBJ1-1	CASRFDRGKNTEAFF	TGTGCCAGCAGATTTGACAGGGGAAAGAACACTGAAGCTTTCTTT
-	TRBD1	TRBV5-5	TRBJ1-2	CASSLTGGIYGYTF	TGTGCCAGCAGTCTAACAGGGGGCATCTATGGCTACACCTTC
once	-	TRBV5-4	TRBJ1-1	CASSRGDPRGGTEAFF	TGTGCCAGCAGTCGTGGGGACCCGAGGGGGGGCACTGAAGCTTTCTTT
few	-	TRBV6-1	TRBJ2-6	CASSPGYSGANVLTF	TGTGCCAGCAGTCCAGGGTACTCTGGGGCCAACGTCCTGACTTTC
-	TRBD2	TRBV7-8	TRBJ2-7	CASSLGGLAWEVYEQYF	TGTGCCAGCAGCTTAGGGGGACTAGCCTGGGAAGTGTACGAGCAGTACTTC
-	TRBD1	TRBV7-2	TRBJ1-4	CASSLTGEKLFF	TGTGCCAGCAGCCTCACAGGGGAGAAACTGTTTTTT
-	TRBD1	TRBV2	TRBJ2-3	CASSEPRDSSTDTQYF	TGTGCCAGCAGCGAACCCAGGGACAGTAGCACAGATACGCAGTATTTT
-	TRBD2	TRBV7-3	TRBJ2-1	CASSPRLAGSNEQFF	TGTGCCAGCAGCCCCAGACTAGCGGGGAGCAATGAGCAGTTCTTC
-	-	TRBV7-3	TRBJ2-7	CASSLKRDRDEQYF	TGTGCCAGCAGCTTAAAAAGGGATCGGGATGAGCAGTACTTC
-	TRBD2	TRBV7-6	TRBJ2-7	CASSFHLGGGRDEQYF	TGTGCCAGCAGCTTCCATTTAGGCGGGGGAAGGGACGAGCAGTACTTC
-	TRBD1	TRBV5-1	TRBJ2-3	CASSRNRDRETDTQYF	TGCGCCAGCAGTCGAAATCGGGACAGGGAAACAGATACGCAGTATTTT
few	-	TRBV10-3	TRBJ1-1	CAISESPGINTEAFF	TGTGCCATCAGTGAGTCCCCGGGGATTAACACTGAAGCTTTCTTT